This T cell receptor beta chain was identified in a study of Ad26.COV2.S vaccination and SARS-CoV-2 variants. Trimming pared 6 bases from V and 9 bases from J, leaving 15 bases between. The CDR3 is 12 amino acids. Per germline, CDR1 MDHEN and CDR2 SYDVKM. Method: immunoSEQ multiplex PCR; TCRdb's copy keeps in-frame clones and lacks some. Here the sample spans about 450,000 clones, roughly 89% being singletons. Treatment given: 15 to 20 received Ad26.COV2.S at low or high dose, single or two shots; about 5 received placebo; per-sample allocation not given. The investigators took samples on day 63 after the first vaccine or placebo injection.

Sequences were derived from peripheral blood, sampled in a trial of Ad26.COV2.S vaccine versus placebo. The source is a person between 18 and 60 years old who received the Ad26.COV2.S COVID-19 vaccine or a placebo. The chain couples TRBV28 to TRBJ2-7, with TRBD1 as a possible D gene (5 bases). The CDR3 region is CASRTTESGQYF. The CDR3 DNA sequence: TGTGCCAGCAGGACGACAGAATCCGGGCAGTACTTC.